The 15 T cell receptor beta chains listed next were all sequenced from one sample in a study of T-cell reconstitution after alpha-beta-depleted transplantation in children. Preparation of the TCRbeta library involved a method that used unique molecular identifiers. Via MiXCR, TCRdb re-called the PCR reads, giving one row per CDR3 protein. The data contain around 680,000 distinct CDR3 sequences, around a sixth of them singletons. Specimen: PBMCs from the stem cell graft donor, collected from the stem cell graft. These receptor sequences come from a human donor who donated a stem cell graft to a child with acute myeloid leukemia.

This clonotype was seen more than once but under ten times. The chain employs TRBV12-3 or TRBV12-4 and TRBJ2-5, with a weak D call TRBD2 (5 bases). This CDR3 has 13 amino acids. Trimming stripped 6 bases from V and 2 bases from J, with 10 bases between. This chain's CDR3 is CASRPPGQETQYF. The CDR3 bases are TGTGCCAGCAGGCCGCCGGGACAAGAGACCCAGTACTTC.

This clonotype was picked up many times. The J gene is TRBJ1-2, the V gene TRBV5-1, with D maybe TRBD1 (5 bases). Germline-derived CDR1 and CDR2 are SGHRS and YFSETQ. This CDR3 contains 13 residues. V lost 4 bases and J 7 bases, leaving 14 bases between the germline ends. The CDR3 DNA reads TGCGCCAGCAGCCTGGAGGGGATGGCTGGCTACACCTTC. This codes for CASSLEGMAGYTF.

This clonotype was observed many times. The chain has TRBV6-1 and TRBJ2-1, with no clear D. The germline CDR1 and CDR2 sequences are MNHNS and SASEGT. The CDR3 has 14 residues. Trimming left V 4 bases short and J 0 bases short, with 7 bases between. The CDR3 nucleotides read TGTGCCAGCAGTGGCGGCCTCTCCTACAATGAGCAGTTCTTC. Its protein product is CASSGGLSYNEQFF.

The J gene is TRBJ2-1, the V gene TRBV20-1; a weak D match, TRBD2 (6 bases). CDR3 length equals 15 residues. The V and J ends lost 5 bases and 0 bases respectively, with 14 bases between them. In germline, CDR1 is DFQATT, CDR2 SNEGSKA (reference sequence). The CDR3 nucleotides read TGCAGTGCTGGTCCCCCCGGGAGCTCCTACAATGAGCAGTTCTTC. It yields the protein CSAGPPGSSYNEQFF.

This rearrangement joins TRBV15 to TRBJ1-1; tentatively, D is TRBD1 (5 bases). Germline CDR1 LNHNV, CDR2 YYDKDF (reference sequence). Trimming took 0 bases from V and 0 from J, leaving 17 bases between them. The CDR3 contains 18 residues. CDR3 region: CATSRDGREGRLNTEAFF. CDR3 bases: TGTGCCACCAGCAGAGATGGTAGGGAGGGACGGTTGAACACTGAAGCTTTCTTT. The complete variable domain, with remaining parts taken from reference TRBV15 and TRBJ1-1, reads DAMVIQNPRYQVTQFGKPVTLSCSQTLNHNVMYWYQQKSSQAPKLLFHYYDKDFNNEADTPDNFQSRRPNTSFCFLDIRSPGLGDTAMYLCATSRDGREGRLNTEAFFGQGTRLTVV.

This clonotype was observed many times. The chain recombines TRBV20-1 with TRBJ2-3; 12 bases are a match to TRBD2. The germline V gene encodes CDR1 DFQATT and CDR2 SNEGSKA (reference sequence). V was clipped by 3 bases and J by 2 bases; unmatched bases: 9. CDR3 size: 17 residues. The CDR3 DNA sequence: TGCAGTGCTAGGCCACGACTAGCGGGAGTCAACACAGATACGCAGTATTTT. Encoded protein: CSARPRLAGVNTDTQYF.

The chain employs TRBV7-8 and TRBJ2-1; possibly TRBD1 or TRBD2 for D (6 bases each). The CDR3 contains 18 residues. Germline CDR1 reads SGHVS; CDR2 reads FQNEAQ. Trimming removed 4 bases from V and 0 bases from J, with 19 bases in between. Here the CDR3 reads CASSSGRGAWSSYNEQFF. CDR3 coding DNA: TGTGCCAGCAGCTCAGGAAGGGGGGCCTGGAGCTCCTACAATGAGCAGTTCTTC.

The chain joins TRBV24-1 to TRBJ2-2, with D perhaps matching TRBD2 (5 bases). Trimming took off 9 bases at V and 1 base at J, with 8 bases between the two ends. The CDR3 spans 13 residues. Germline V gene lookup returns CDR1 KGHDR and CDR2 SFDVKD. CDR3 region: CATGRENTGELFF. The CDR3 DNA reads TGTGCCACCGGACGGGAGAACACCGGGGAGCTGTTTTTT.

The chain employs TRBV20-1 and TRBJ2-3; 13 nucleotides line up with TRBD2. The germline CDR1 and CDR2 sequences are DFQATT and SNEGSKA (reference sequence). CDR3 length equals 17 residues. Trimming removed 6 bases from V and 5 bases from J; junction bases left unmatched: 14. The CDR3 loop reads CSAPRGGLAGDGDTQYF. In nucleotides, the CDR3 is TGCAGTGCCCCCCGAGGAGGACTAGCGGGGGATGGAGATACGCAGTATTTT.

This clonotype appeared a few times. The chain combines TRBV9 with TRBJ2-1; no clear D. Per the germline V gene, CDR1 is SGDLS and CDR2 is YYNGEE. V shed 0 bases and J shed 10 bases, with 11 bases lying between them. The CDR3 runs 13 residues. CDR3 in amino acids: CASSVGLTKEQFF. CDR3 bases: TGTGCCAGCAGCGTAGGTCTGACCAAGGAGCAGTTCTTC. The complete variable domain, with remaining parts taken from reference TRBV9 and TRBJ2-1, reads DSGVTQTPKHLITATGQRVTLRCSPRSGDLSVYWYQQSLDQGLQFLIQYYNGEERAKGNILERFSAQQFPDLHSELNLSSLELGDSALYFCASSVGLTKEQFFGPGTRLTVL.

J is TRBJ1-2 and V is TRBV10-3; TRBD1 aligns across 7 bases. J was trimmed by 7 bases and V by 6 bases; bases with no gene match: 5. The CDR3 sequence is 12 residues long. From germline, CDR1 is ENHRY and CDR2 SYGVKD. This CDR3 is CAISTGARGYTF. CDR3 in DNA: TGTGCCATCAGCACAGGGGCCCGTGGCTACACCTTC.

In this sample, this clonotype turned up many times. The chain uses TRBV7-2 and TRBJ2-5; TRBD2 aligns across 14 bases. The germline CDR1 and CDR2 sequences are SGHTA and FQGNSA. Trimming at V came to 9 bases and at J to 2 bases, leaving 5 bases not matched to a gene. The CDR3 extends over 15 amino acids. The CDR3 sequence is CASSGTSGGQETQYF. The CDR3 nucleotides read TGTGCCAGTTCTGGGACTAGCGGGGGTCAAGAGACCCAGTACTTC.

This clonotype has at least ten counts. The chain has TRBV20-1 and TRBJ2-1; no clear D gene. V was pared by 6 bases and J by 0 bases, with 15 bases between. CDR1 is DFQATT and CDR2 is SNEGSKA in the germline V gene (reference sequence). The CDR3 has 15 amino acids. The CDR3 reads CSARHGQVSYNEQFF. The CDR3 DNA follows: TGCAGTGCCCGGCATGGGCAGGTCTCCTACAATGAGCAGTTCTTC.

The table lists this clonotype with a few counts. This chain uses TRBV7-2 with TRBJ1-2, with unresolved D. Germline values: CDR1 SGHTA, CDR2 FQGNSA. The ends were cut back, 0 bases at V and 9 bases at J, with 17 bases in the middle. The CDR3 contains 15 residues. In DNA form, the CDR3 reads TGTGCCAGCAGCTTAGCCCCCCGTTCGGCCACGCGCTACACCTTC. Translating it yields CASSLAPRSATRYTF.

In DNA form, the CDR3 reads TGTGCCAGCAGTGAATTTCTCGACCGGCTGGAGCCCCTCCACTTT. Translated: CASSEFLDRLEPLHF. The chain has TRBV25-1 and TRBJ1-6, with D uncertain. Germline assignment: CDR1 MGHDK and CDR2 SYGVNS. The CDR3 has 15 residues. V lost 1 base to trimming and J lost 13 bases, with 17 bases between them.